Listed below are T cell receptor beta chains from one sample, sequenced in a study of CD8 T cells in Susac syndrome. MiXCR, run by TCRdb on the immunoSEQ multiplex PCR reads, gives a single entry per CDR3 protein. The data contain around 160,000 distinct CDR3 sequences, less than 95% of them singletons. Sequenced input: CD4+ T cells from PBMCs. All receptors derive from a human donor with multiple sclerosis. CDR3s include the opening cysteine and the closing phenylalanine or tryptophan. A D gene is named only where the DNA matches it firmly.

TRBV29-1	TRBJ2-1	TRBD1	TGCAGCGGGGATAACCGGGACAGGCGGGACGAGCAGTTCTTC	CSGDNRDRRDEQFF
TRBV28	TRBJ2-4	NA	TGTGCCAGCACTAGGCCACCCTTAAACATTCAGTACTTC	CASTRPPLNIQYF
TRBV29-1	TRBJ2-3	TRBD2	TGCAGCGTTCTCCCCGCGGGAGGAGATACGCAGTATTTT	CSVLPAGGDTQYF
TRBV4-2	TRBJ2-5	TRBD2	TGTGCCAGCAGCCATGGACTAGCGGGAGAAGAGACCCAGTACTTC	CASSHGLAGEETQYF
TRBV27	TRBJ2-1	NA	TGTGCCAGCAGTCCTCTTCTGCTCGACAATGAGCAGTTCTTC	CASSPLLLDNEQFF
TRBV7-2	TRBJ2-3	TRBD2	TGTGCCAGCAGCGGGACTAGCGGGAGGTTTGATACGCAGTATTTT	CASSGTSGRFDTQYF
TRBV28	TRBJ2-7	NA	TGTGCCAGGGGTCGTAGCTCATGGGAGCAGTACTTC	CARGRSSWEQYF
TRBV11-2	TRBJ1-5	NA	TGTGCCAGCAGCTTAGCGGCAGGGCGAAATCAGCCCCAGCATTTT	CASSLAAGRNQPQHF
TRBV2	TRBJ2-1	NA	TGTGCCAGCAGAGTGGACTATTCGCAGGGTGAGCAGTTCTTC	CASRVDYSQGEQFF
TRBV7-9	TRBJ2-5	NA	TGTGCCAGCAGACCTGGGGTGGGAGAGACCCAGTACTTC	CASRPGVGETQYF